One sample yielded the 4 T cell receptor beta chains listed below, sequenced in a study of response to subunit inactivated influenza vaccine. One entry per CDR3 protein results from TCRdb running MiXCR on the RT-PCR reads. Of roughly 760,000 distinct CDR3 sequences detected, 21% appear once; the ten largest clones hold roughly 10%. Source: PBMCs from blood, taken less than 6 days after vaccination. All receptors come from a man in his fifties or sixties who received an inactivated influenza vaccine.

Ten or more counts support this clonotype. The rearrangement joins TRBV6-6 to TRBJ1-1, with D unresolved. The CDR3 contains 12 residues. V was shortened by 7 bases and J by 5 bases, with 11 bases between the two germline ends. Looked up from germline, CDR1 is MNHNY and CDR2 is SVGAGI (reference sequence). The DNA of the CDR3 is TGTGCCAGCACCCGCAGAGATACTGAAGCTTTCTTT. As protein: CASTRRDTEAFF.

The V and J genes are TRBV6-5 and TRBJ2-7; no definite D call. Trimming cost V 4 bases and J 0 bases, with 7 bases left between them. Germline V gene lookup returns CDR1 MNHEY and CDR2 SVGAGI. The CDR3 consists of 13 residues. CDR3 DNA: TGTGCCAGCAGTTTCAGGCCCTCCTACGAGCAGTACTTC. This translates into CASSFRPSYEQYF.

This clonotype came up a few times. The chain is built from TRBV20-1 and TRBJ2-7; D call uncertain. CDR3 size: 16 residues. V was clipped by 3 bases and J by 1 base, with 19 bases between them. Germline values: CDR1 DFQATT, CDR2 SNEGSKA (reference sequence). CDR3: CSASFFRGGVSYEQYF. CDR3 sequence (DNA): TGCAGTGCTAGTTTCTTTCGTGGTGGGGTGTCCTACGAGCAGTACTTC.

The sample holds a few counts of this clonotype. The chain is built from TRBV5-1 and TRBJ2-5; possible D gene TRBD1, 6 bases. Looked up from germline, CDR1 is SGHRS and CDR2 is YFSETQ. V gave up 4 bases and J gave up 5 bases, with 24 bases separating them. CDR3 length: 17 amino acids. The CDR3 is CASSQDAGDLWLETQYF. The CDR3 DNA reads TGCGCCAGCAGCCAGGATGCAGGGGATTTGTGGTTGGAGACCCAGTACTTC.